This is a list of T cell receptor beta chains from one sample in a study of blood T cell repertoires in COVID-19. Here immunoSEQ multiplex PCR was the method, and the copy in TCRdb shows in-frame clones only, minus some. The sample contains nearly 65,000 clones, around 80% of which appear only once. Sequences were obtained from peripheral blood. The receptor source for this set is a human donor in a cohort sampled during active COVID-19. The CDR3 runs from the conserved cysteine through the conserved F or W. The D gene is left open where the match is weak. The listing skips clone size in some rows; elsewhere it reads once, few, many or a size class.

TRBV29-1	TRBJ2-7	13	-	TRBD1	TGCAGCGTTGAGACAGGGACGGACTACGAGCAGTACTTC	CSVETGTDYEQYF
TRBV6-2/TRBV6-3	TRBJ2-7	12	once	-	TGTGCCAGCAGTTTCAGGGGGGATGAGCAGTACTTC	CASSFRGDEQYF
TRBV19	TRBJ1-5	16	-	-	TGTGCCAGTAGCCCAAGGGGTTTGGGGAGCAATCAGCCCCAGCATTTT	CASSPRGLGSNQPQHF
TRBV7-3	TRBJ2-7	17	-	TRBD1	TGTGCCAGCAGCCCCTCCCGGGCCCGGGACAGTCAATACGAGCAGTACTTC	CASSPSRARDSQYEQYF
TRBV11-3	TRBJ2-7	15	-	-	TGTGCCAGCAGCGCCCTCGGGGCAGGGGCCTACGAGCAGTACTTC	CASSALGAGAYEQYF
TRBV19	TRBJ2-3	12	once	-	TGTGCCAGTAGTAATCCCGGAGATACGCAGTATTTT	CASSNPGDTQYF
TRBV11-2	TRBJ2-2	16	-	TRBD2	TGTGCCAGCAGCCCTTGGACTAGCGGGAGTCACGGGGAGCTGTTTTTT	CASSPWTSGSHGELFF
TRBV5-6	TRBJ1-1	12	-	-	TGTGCCAGCAGCTTGGGTACGCGCGCAGCTTTCTTT	CASSLGTRAAFF
TRBV5-4	TRBJ1-4	15	-	-	TGTGCCAGCAGCTTGGCCGGTGGAGGTAATGAAAAACTGTTTTTT	CASSLAGGGNEKLFF
TRBV28	TRBJ1-2	11	-	-	TGTGCCAGCAGTTCCCGTGCGGGCTACACCTTC	CASSSRAGYTF
TRBV29-1	TRBJ2-7	12	once	-	TGCAGCGTTGTTAACTACTCCTACGAGCAGTACTTC	CSVVNYSYEQYF
TRBV4-1	TRBJ2-6	19	-	TRBD1	TGCGCCAGCAGCCAAGAACCGGGACAGGGGGCCTCTGGGGCCAACGTCCTGACTTTC	CASSQEPGQGASGANVLTF
TRBV5-1	TRBJ2-7	14	-	-	TGCGCCAGCAGCCTACCGGGGTCAGCCTACGAGCAGTACTTC	CASSLPGSAYEQYF
TRBV7-9	TRBJ1-6	16	-	-	TGTGCCAGCAGCCCCGCGGGGGCCGCCAGCTATTCGCCCCTCCACTTT	CASSPAGAASYSPLHF
TRBV2	TRBJ1-1	14	-	TRBD1	TGTGCCAGCAGAGGACAGGGAGCGAACACTGAAGCTTTCTTT	CASRGQGANTEAFF
TRBV14	TRBJ2-5	15	-	TRBD1	TGTGCCAGCAGCCAAGGAGGGACAGGGTGGGAGACCCAGTACTTC	CASSQGGTGWETQYF
TRBV5-6	TRBJ1-2	15	-	TRBD1	TGTGCCAGCAGCCCGGGACAGAACTATCCCTATGGCTACACCTTC	CASSPGQNYPYGYTF
TRBV7-2	TRBJ2-7	13	-	-	TGTGCCAGCACGGGACAAGGAAGTGCTGAGCAGTACTTC	CASTGQGSAEQYF
TRBV29-1	TRBJ2-3	13	few	-	TGCAGCGTTGATCGGACTAGCACAGATACGCAGTATTTT	CSVDRTSTDTQYF
TRBV19	TRBJ1-1	13	-	-	TGTGCCAGTAGTATAGGGCACAGGGCTGAAGCTTTCTTT	CASSIGHRAEAFF
TRBV12-3/TRBV12-4	TRBJ1-1	11	-	-	TGTGCCAGCGATAACAGGGTCCGAGCTTTCTTT	CASDNRVRAFF
TRBV27	TRBJ2-7	16	-	-	TGTGCCAGCAGTGCTTCGGGGAACCGATTGCCCTACGAGCAGTACTTC	CASSASGNRLPYEQYF
TRBV6-2/TRBV6-3	TRBJ2-3	14	-	-	TGTGCCAGCAGCTCCTCGGTTAGCACAGATACGCAGTATTTT	CASSSSVSTDTQYF
TRBV24-1	TRBJ1-2	14	-	-	TGTGCCACCAGTGATTCAACCCCAGGGGATGGCTACACCTTC	CATSDSTPGDGYTF
TRBV24-1	TRBJ2-5	15	-	-	TGTGCCACCAGTGACCCCCGGAACAGACAAGAGACCCAGTACTTC	CATSDPRNRQETQYF